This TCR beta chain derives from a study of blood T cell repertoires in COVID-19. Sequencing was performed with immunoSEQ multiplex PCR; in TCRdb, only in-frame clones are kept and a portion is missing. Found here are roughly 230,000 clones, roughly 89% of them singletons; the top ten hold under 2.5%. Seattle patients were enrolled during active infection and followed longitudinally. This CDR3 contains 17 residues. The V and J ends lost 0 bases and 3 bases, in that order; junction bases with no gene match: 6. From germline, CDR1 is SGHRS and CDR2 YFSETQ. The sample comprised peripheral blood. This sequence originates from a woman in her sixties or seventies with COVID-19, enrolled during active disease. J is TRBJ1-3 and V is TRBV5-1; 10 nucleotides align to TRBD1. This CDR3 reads CASSLEGQGSLGNTIYF. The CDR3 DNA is TGCGCCAGCAGCTTGGAGGGACAGGGGTCGCTTGGAAACACCATATATTTT.